One and the same sample provided the 6 T cell receptor beta chains below, sequenced in a study of response to subunit inactivated influenza vaccine. TCRdb ran MiXCR on the RT-PCR reads and lists one entry per CDR3 protein. The sample holds around 790,000 distinct CDR3 sequences, approximately 21% seen once. Specimen: PBMCs from blood, collected approximately 5 days after vaccination. These receptors came from a man aged 50-60 years who received an inactivated influenza vaccine.

This clonotype was counted a few times. The chain combines TRBV7-9 with TRBJ1-6; TRBD1 matches at 9 bases. This CDR3 has 15 residues. After removal of 3 bases from V and 7 bases from J, the junction contained 4 bases not matched to a gene. In germline, CDR1 is SEHNR, CDR2 FQNEAQ (reference sequence). The CDR3 region is CASSLGQGVNSPLHF. For the CDR3, the DNA is TGTGCCAGCAGCTTGGGACAGGGAGTGAATTCACCCCTCCACTTT.

The chain joins TRBV9 to TRBJ2-3; no clear D. Trimming pared 4 bases from V and 2 bases from J, leaving 11 bases between. CDR3 length equals 14 residues. CDR1 is SGDLS and CDR2 is YYNGEE in the germline V gene. The CDR3 sequence: CASSSRAFTDTQYF. CDR3 nucleotides: TGTGCCAGCAGCTCCCGGGCGTTCACAGATACGCAGTATTTT.

This clonotype has a single count. V and J are TRBV9 and TRBJ2-6, with 10 bases lining up with TRBD1. Trimming at V came to 3 bases and at J to 0 bases, leaving 3 bases not matched to a gene. Per the germline V gene, CDR1 is SGDLS and CDR2 is YYNGEE. There are 17 residues in the CDR3. The CDR3 bases are TGTGCCAGCAGCGCCGACAGGGGGCTCTCTGGGGCCAACGTCCTGACTTTC. Its protein product is CASSADRGLSGANVLTF.

This clonotype has only a few counts. The chain couples TRBV10-3 to TRBJ2-1, with 12 bases that match TRBD2. The CDR3 length is 13 residues. Looked up from germline, CDR1 is ENHRY and CDR2 is SYGVKD. The J segment lost 5 bases and the V segment lost 10 bases, leaving 3 bases of the junction unmatched. CDR3 sequence (DNA): TGTGCCACCGGACTAGCGGGGCACAATGAGCAGTTCTTC. This gives the protein CATGLAGHNEQFF.

This clonotype has only a few counts. The rearrangement uses TRBV7-6 and TRBJ2-3; 9 bases are shared with TRBD2. J lost 0 bases, V lost 5 bases, and 3 bases had no gene match. This CDR3 has 15 amino acids. From germline, CDR1 is SGHVS and CDR2 FNYEAQ. The CDR3, as DNA: TGTGCCAGCAGCGCGGGAGGGTTTAGCACAGATACGCAGTATTTT. Residues: CASSAGGFSTDTQYF.

The chain employs TRBV6-2 or TRBV6-3 and TRBJ2-3; 11 nucleotides agree with TRBD2. This CDR3 is built from 15 residues. Germline assignment: CDR1 MNHEY and CDR2 SVGEGT. Trimming took 4 bases from V and 2 from J; bases not matched to a gene: 2. The CDR3 DNA sequence: TGTGCCAGCAGTTCGACTAGCGGGAACACAGATACGCAGTATTTT. Translation: CASSSTSGNTDTQYF.